These T cell receptor beta chains were read from a single sample in a study of graft-versus-host responses after intestinal transplantation. Their antigens are not known. TCRdb keeps only in-frame clones here, not all; method: immunoSEQ multiplex PCR. The profile shows some 36,000 clones, approximately 95% of them singletons. This material consisted of unstimulated CD4+ T cells sorted from spleen or lymph node cells, taken before transplant. Every receptor here comes from a human donor who was the organ donor for an intestinal transplant. Each CDR3 is given with its conserved first and last residue. The D gene is left open where the match is weak.

v_gene: TRBV6-5; j_gene: TRBJ1-6; d_gene: TRBD1; CDR3aa: CASSKYDRENSPLHF; CDR3nt: TGTGCCAGCAGTAAATACGACAGGGAAAATTCACCCCTCCACTTT
v_gene: TRBV5-4; j_gene: TRBJ2-5; d_gene: TRBD2; CDR3aa: CASSLVGSSGDQETQYF; CDR3nt: TGTGCCAGCAGCTTGGTCGGGTCTAGCGGGGACCAAGAGACCCAGTACTTC
v_gene: TRBV7-2; j_gene: TRBJ2-1; d_gene: TRBD1; CDR3aa: CASGVRDRGVGEQFF; CDR3nt: TGTGCCAGCGGGGTCCGGGACAGGGGGGTTGGTGAGCAGTTCTTC
v_gene: TRBV19; j_gene: TRBJ1-2; d_gene: NA; CDR3aa: CASSIDARAENYGYTF; CDR3nt: TGTGCCAGTAGTATAGATGCCAGGGCCGAGAACTATGGCTACACCTTC
v_gene: TRBV7-2; j_gene: TRBJ2-1; d_gene: NA; CDR3aa: CASSLVGGNEQFF; CDR3nt: TGTGCCAGCAGCTTAGTCGGGGGCAATGAGCAGTTCTTC
v_gene: TRBV15; j_gene: TRBJ2-3; d_gene: NA; CDR3aa: CATSIMADTQYF; CDR3nt: TGTGCCACCAGCATCATGGCAGATACGCAGTATTTT
v_gene: TRBV4-3; j_gene: TRBJ1-5; d_gene: TRBD1; CDR3aa: CASSQDAGGGQPQHF; CDR3nt: TGCGCCAGCAGCCAAGATGCAGGGGGGGGTCAGCCCCAGCATTTT
v_gene: TRBV30; j_gene: TRBJ1-3; d_gene: NA; CDR3aa: CAWSVPGFGNTIYF; CDR3nt: TGTGCCTGGAGTGTACCCGGGTTTGGAAACACCATATATTTT
v_gene: TRBV4-1; j_gene: TRBJ2-3; d_gene: TRBD2; CDR3aa: CASSQEAGDTQYF; CDR3nt: TGCGCCAGCAGCCAAGAAGCGGGGGATACGCAGTATTTT
v_gene: TRBV30; j_gene: TRBJ2-3; d_gene: TRBD2; CDR3aa: CAWTGLALPDTQYF; CDR3nt: TGTGCCTGGACGGGACTAGCATTGCCAGATACGCAGTATTTT
v_gene: TRBV15; j_gene: TRBJ2-3; d_gene: TRBD2; CDR3aa: CATSRPGTSGGRTDTQYF; CDR3nt: TGTGCCACCAGCAGGCCCGGGACTAGCGGGGGGAGGACAGATACGCAGTATTTT
v_gene: TRBV6-5; j_gene: TRBJ2-7; d_gene: TRBD1; CDR3aa: CASRAGGLYEQYF; CDR3nt: TGTGCCAGCAGGGCAGGGGGCTTGTACGAGCAGTACTTC